The clone carrying this TCR beta chain was seen only once. Its specificity is not known. Produced via immunoSEQ multiplex PCR; TCRdb's table is partial and in-frame only. The sample holds around 6,600 clones, roughly 70% seen once. This sample was included in a study of tumor-infiltrating lymphocytes in localized non-small cell lung cancer. Study-level results: TCRbeta sequencing showed higher T cell infiltration in tumors than uninvolved lung.

Looked up from germline, CDR1 is MNHEY and CDR2 is SMNVEV (reference sequence). CDR3 length: 18 amino acids. The V end was cut by 4 bases, the J end by 0 bases, with 21 bases between. The sequence was obtained from a human donor with non-small cell lung cancer. Material: lung tumor tissue. The V gene is TRBV27, the J gene TRBJ1-2, with a tentative D call TRBD1 (5 bases). The CDR3 spells CASSYLSRPGHSNYGYTF. The CDR3 coding sequence is TGTGCCAGCAGTTACCTCTCGAGACCCGGACACTCTAACTATGGCTACACCTTC.